The 3 T cell receptor beta chains reported below all come from one sample, sequenced in a study of blood T cell repertoires in COVID-19. Here immunoSEQ multiplex PCR was the method, and the copy in TCRdb shows in-frame clones only, minus some. The table lists about 80,000 clones, under 80% of them singletons. Material for sequencing was peripheral blood. The origin of the receptors is a man in his sixties with COVID-19, enrolled during active disease.

This clone has just a few counts. The genes are TRBV19 and TRBJ1-5; the D gene is possibly TRBD1 (6 bases). Germline CDR1 is LNHDA and CDR2 is SQIVND (reference sequence). CDR3 length: 15 amino acids. V was cut by 5 bases and J by 6 bases, with 17 bases left in between. CDR3 loop: CASSVGGAAGQPQHF. The CDR3 DNA reads as TGTGCCAGTAGTGTGGGGGGGGCTGCAGGTCAGCCCCAGCATTTT.

V and J are TRBV2 and TRBJ1-1; TRBD1 matches at 8 bases. Unmatched junction bases numbered 3, after V lost 5 bases and J lost 1 base. This CDR3 spans 14 amino acids. The germline CDR1 and CDR2 sequences are SNHLY and FYNNEI. CDR3 residues: CASSFDRGNTEAFF. The CDR3 DNA is TGTGCCAGCAGTTTCGACAGGGGGAACACTGAAGCTTTCTTT.

The V call is TRBV4-1, the J call TRBJ1-2; D call uncertain. CDR1 is MGHRA and CDR2 is YSYEKL in the germline V gene. Between the trimmed V and J ends, which lost 1 base and 2 bases, there was a span of 5 bases. The CDR3 loop spans 13 amino acids. CDR3 bases: TGCGCCAGCAGCCAAGGACAAAACTATGGCTACACCTTC. It is translated as CASSQGQNYGYTF.